These T cell receptor beta chains were read from a single sample in a study of blood T cells in healthy people across ages. TCRdb reprocessed the 5' RACE reads via MiXCR and lists one record per CDR3 protein. The table shows about 1.4 million distinct CDR3 sequences, with 55% to 75% occurring only once. Sequencing input: blood. These receptors originate from a man between 18 and 35 years old in good health. Both conserved end residues are part of each CDR3. A D gene is named only where the DNA matches it firmly. Expanded clones get a size class; other rows say once, few or many, or leave the size out.

15	NA	TRBV29-1	TRBJ2-6	TRBD1	TGCAGCGTTAAGGCAGGGGGCACTGGGGCCAACGTCCTGACTTTC	CSVKAGGTGANVLTF
15	few	TRBV14	TRBJ1-4	TRBD1	TGTGCCAGCAGCCAGAGCGGGACAGCAAATGAAAAACTGTTTTTT	CASSQSGTANEKLFF
13	NA	TRBV12-3/TRBV12-4	TRBJ1-1	NA	TGTGCCAGCAGCCTGGGGGACCTCACTGAAGCTTTCTTT	CASSLGDLTEAFF
13	few	TRBV21-1	TRBJ2-1	NA	TGTGCCAGCAGGCTAGACTGGACCGGTGAGCAGTTCTTC	CASRLDWTGEQFF
14	once	TRBV7-2	TRBJ1-1	NA	TGTGCCAGCAGCAAACGCCCCTCGGGTTCTGAAGCTTTCTTT	CASSKRPSGSEAFF
15	few	TRBV29-1	TRBJ2-3	NA	TGCAGCGTTGTTCATGGGGGACCAGTCACAGATACGCAGTATTTT	CSVVHGGPVTDTQYF
16	few	TRBV6-7	TRBJ2-7	TRBD1	TGTGCCAGGTGGAGACAGGGAGTCCCCAACTCCTACGAGCAGTACTTC	CARWRQGVPNSYEQYF
16	NA	TRBV11-1	TRBJ2-3	NA	TGTGCCAGCAGCTTACGGGACTTTGCTGACACAGATACGCAGTATTTT	CASSLRDFADTDTQYF
15	few	TRBV29-1	TRBJ1-2	NA	TGCAGCGTCGAGGTGCCGGGAGGCACCCGGTATGGCTACACCTTC	CSVEVPGGTRYGYTF
14	NA	TRBV6-1	TRBJ2-5	NA	TGTGCCAGCAGTTCACGGGACTGGGAAGAGACCCAGTACTTC	CASSSRDWEETQYF
17	few	TRBV6-6	TRBJ1-5	NA	TGTGCCAGCAGTTACATCTGGGGAGAGAAGATAAATCAGCCCCAGCATTTT	CASSYIWGEKINQPQHF
14	NA	TRBV5-1	TRBJ2-3	TRBD1	TGCGCCAGCAGCTGGGACAGGGTGGGAGATACGCAGTATTTT	CASSWDRVGDTQYF
14	few	TRBV9	TRBJ1-4	NA	TGTGCCAGCAGCGTAGGGGACCGGATCGAAAAACTGTTTTTT	CASSVGDRIEKLFF
14	NA	TRBV6-5	TRBJ1-2	NA	TGTGCCAGCAGTTACACCGGGGCGGGCTATAGCTACACCTTC	CASSYTGAGYSYTF
14	few	TRBV29-1	TRBJ2-3	NA	TGCAGCGTCTTGGGGGGGCCATTTACGGATACGCAGTATTTT	CSVLGGPFTDTQYF
14	NA	TRBV5-1	TRBJ2-7	NA	TGCGCCAGCAGCTTAATGGGGGGTCCCTACGAGCAGTACTTC	CASSLMGGPYEQYF
13	NA	TRBV3-1	TRBJ1-1	NA	TGTGCCAGCAGCCAAGATCGATCGGGGGAGGCTTTCTTT	CASSQDRSGEAFF
16	NA	TRBV27	TRBJ2-1	TRBD1	TGTGCCAGCAGTTCAATCCTGGGACAGGGTTTGGGTGAGCAGTTCTTC	CASSSILGQGLGEQFF
17	once	TRBV4-2	TRBJ1-4	TRBD1	TGTGCCAGCAGCCAAGATCGGGACAGGGGGCGAGGTGAAAAACTGTTTTTT	CASSQDRDRGRGEKLFF
17	NA	TRBV27	TRBJ1-2	TRBD1	TGTGCCAGCAGTGGCATGGCGAGTGAGGGGGCTTTGGAGGGCTACACCTTC	CASSGMASEGALEGYTF
18	few	TRBV4-3	TRBJ1-2	NA	TGCGCCAGCAGCCAAGACCCCCCCGGGGGACTCAAAAACTATGGCTACACCTTC	CASSQDPPGGLKNYGYTF
18	NA	TRBV20-1	TRBJ2-1	TRBD2	TGCAGTGCCGAGACTAGCGGGAGGATAAACAGTCCCTACAATGAGCAGTTCTTC	CSAETSGRINSPYNEQFF
16	NA	TRBV2	TRBJ1-1	TRBD1	TGTGCCATTATCCGGGACAGGGGGCCGAGGAACACTGAAGCTTTCTTT	CAIIRDRGPRNTEAFF
15	few	TRBV27	TRBJ2-7	NA	TGTGCCAGCAGTTTACAGGGACACCTCTCCTACGAGCAGTACTTC	CASSLQGHLSYEQYF
14	NA	TRBV20-1	TRBJ1-6	NA	TGCAGTGCACAGGACAGCTCCTATAATTCACCCCTCCACTTT	CSAQDSSYNSPLHF
13	few	TRBV20-1	TRBJ2-1	TRBD2	TGCAGTGCCAGACTAGCGGGGGCGGAGGAGCAGTTCTTC	CSARLAGAEEQFF
12	few	TRBV12-3/TRBV12-4	TRBJ2-1	NA	TGTGCCAGCAGCAGGACTATTCCTGAGCAGTTCTTC	CASSRTIPEQFF
12	NA	TRBV12-3/TRBV12-4	TRBJ1-2	NA	TGTGCCAGCAGCCGAGGGGGAATCCGCTACACCTTC	CASSRGGIRYTF
18	NA	TRBV5-1	TRBJ2-1	TRBD2	TGCGCCAGCAGCACTGGTGTACTAGCGGGAGAGGTCTACAATGAGCAGTTCTTC	CASSTGVLAGEVYNEQFF
17	NA	TRBV7-9	TRBJ2-7	TRBD2	TGTGCCAGCAGCTTAAGAAGCGGGGGTCATCTTAACTACGAGCAGTACTTC	CASSLRSGGHLNYEQYF
16	few	TRBV4-2	TRBJ2-1	NA	TGTGCCAGCAGCCAGGAGGACGGACGCCGTTACAATGAGCAGTTCTTC	CASSQEDGRRYNEQFF
14	NA	TRBV20-1	TRBJ1-3	NA	TGCAGTGCTAGTACCGGAAACTCTGGAAACACCATATATTTT	CSASTGNSGNTIYF
15	NA	TRBV6-4	TRBJ2-1	TRBD2	TGTGCCAGCAGTGATTGGGCTAGCGGGAGCTATGAGCAGTTCTTC	CASSDWASGSYEQFF
17	NA	TRBV6-2/TRBV6-3	TRBJ2-7	TRBD1	TGTGCCAGCAGTTACGGTGACACAGGGGGCGCGTCCTACGAGCAGTACTTC	CASSYGDTGGASYEQYF
15	NA	TRBV13	TRBJ2-7	NA	TGTGCCAGCAGCTTAGGGGGGACAAGCGGATACGAGCAGTACTTC	CASSLGGTSGYEQYF
15	few	TRBV6-2/TRBV6-3	TRBJ2-5	NA	TGTGCCAGCAAAGAGACCTGGCGGGGAATGGAGACCCAGTACTTC	CASKETWRGMETQYF
13	NA	TRBV6-1	TRBJ1-6	TRBD1	TGTGCCAGCAGGGGGACAGGGTTGTCACCCCTCCACTTT	CASRGTGLSPLHF
16	NA	TRBV7-2	TRBJ1-1	TRBD1	TGTGCCAGCAGCTTACCGCGGACAGGCATGAACACTGAAGCTTTCTTT	CASSLPRTGMNTEAFF
16	NA	TRBV5-1	TRBJ2-3	TRBD2	TGCGCCAGCAGCTCCATAGCGGGAACTAGCACAGATACGCAGTATTTT	CASSSIAGTSTDTQYF
11	NA	TRBV12-3/TRBV12-4	TRBJ2-2	NA	TGTGCCAGCAGTACAATCGGGGAGCTGTTTTTT	CASSTIGELFF
14	NA	TRBV10-3	TRBJ2-2	NA	TGTGCCATCAGGCCAGGGGAGAACACCGGGGAGCTGTTTTTT	CAIRPGENTGELFF
17	NA	TRBV5-1	TRBJ2-1	TRBD2	TGCGCCAGCAGCTTCGGCCCTACTAGCGGACTCTACAATGAGCAGTTCTTC	CASSFGPTSGLYNEQFF
17	once	TRBV6-2/TRBV6-3	TRBJ1-4	TRBD1	TGTGCCAGCAGGGACCCAGGAGGGGGCGGCGTAAATGAAAAACTGTTTTTT	CASRDPGGGGVNEKLFF
13	NA	TRBV6-5	TRBJ2-3	TRBD1	TGTGCCAGCAGTGTCTCCAGGGACAGTCAGGTGTATTTT	CASSVSRDSQVYF
16	NA	TRBV7-2	TRBJ2-5	TRBD2	TGTGCCAGCAGCTCTGGACTAGCGATCCTTAGAGAGACCCAGTACTTC	CASSSGLAILRETQYF
15	once	TRBV14	TRBJ2-5	NA	TGTGCCAGCAGCCAAAATCGGGGGTACCAAGAGACCCAGTACTTC	CASSQNRGYQETQYF
13	NA	TRBV15	TRBJ2-4	NA	TGTGCCACCAGCAGAGATGCCCAGTACATTCAGTACTTC	CATSRDAQYIQYF
13	many	TRBV29-1	TRBJ2-3	TRBD2	TGCAGCGTTGTAGGGAGGGGTACAGATACGCAGTATTTT	CSVVGRGTDTQYF
16	NA	TRBV7-8	TRBJ2-7	TRBD2	TGTGCCAGCAGCCCGTCCCCACTAGCGCTCAACTACGAGCAGTACTTC	CASSPSPLALNYEQYF
15	NA	TRBV7-2	TRBJ1-5	TRBD1	TGTGCCAGCAGCGCCCGCGGGACAGGGGTTCAGCCCCAGCATTTT	CASSARGTGVQPQHF
15	NA	TRBV12-5	TRBJ2-7	TRBD1	TGTGCTAGTGGTCAAAGGACAGGGGGCATCTACGAGCAGTACTTC	CASGQRTGGIYEQYF
16	NA	TRBV6-5	TRBJ2-7	TRBD1	TGTGCCAGCAGTTACCACCAGACAGGGGGAGGCTACGAGCAGTACTTC	CASSYHQTGGGYEQYF
16	NA	TRBV4-3	TRBJ2-1	NA	TGCGCCAGCAGCCAAGGAATGAGGCAGGGCTACAATGAGCAGTTCTTC	CASSQGMRQGYNEQFF
17	NA	TRBV20-1	TRBJ2-5	TRBD2	TGCAGTGCTGAGTTGATTCGGGGGGGCCGAGCCCAAGAGACCCAGTACTTC	CSAELIRGGRAQETQYF